The next 29 T cell receptor beta chains were all read from a single sample in a study of technical replicates of blood from several donors. TCRdb keeps only in-frame clones here, not all; method: immunoSEQ multiplex PCR. The sample holds approximately 10,000 clones, 90% to 95% seen once. The specimen was PBMCs. The source of these receptors is a human donor in good health.

V and J are TRBV7-9 and TRBJ1-2, with 10 bases lining up with TRBD1. The CDR3 contains 15 residues. The J segment lost 8 bases and the V segment lost 5 bases, leaving 11 bases of the junction unmatched. CDR1 is SEHNR and CDR2 is FQNEAQ in the germline V gene (reference sequence). CDR3 DNA sequence: TGTGCCAGCAGCGAGACCGGGACAGGGGTAAAGGGCTACACCTTC. Residues: CASSETGTGVKGYTF.

The rearrangement links TRBV28 to TRBJ2-2, with 7 bases that match TRBD2. CDR1 MDHEN and CDR2 SYDVKM come from the germline V gene. The junction had 8 bases not matched to a gene; V was cut back by 5 bases and J by 2 bases. This CDR3 contains 16 residues. For the CDR3, the DNA is TGTGCCAGCAGTCCTCGGGGGAGGGGAAACACCGGGGAGCTGTTTTTT. Protein sequence: CASSPRGRGNTGELFF. Filled out from reference TRBV28 and TRBJ2-2, the complete variable domain reads DVKVTQSSRYLVKRTGEKVFLECVQDMDHENMFWYRQDPGLGLRLIYFSYDVKMKEKGDIPEGYSVSREKKERFSLILESASTNQTSMYLCASSPRGRGNTGELFFGEGSRLTVL.

V and J are TRBV7-9 and TRBJ1-2; 7 bases are shared with TRBD1. Germline V CDR1 and CDR2: SEHNR, FQNEAQ (reference sequence). V gave up 11 bases and J gave up 5 bases; unmatched junction bases: 14. This CDR3 spans 14 amino acids. CDR3 nucleotides: TGTGCCGGTGACTTAATAGGGGGCGGTTATGGCTACACCTTC. The encoded protein is CAGDLIGGGYGYTF.

V is TRBV4-2 and J is TRBJ2-7; possibly TRBD2 for D (5 bases). There are 15 residues in the CDR3. CDR1 and CDR2 from the germline V gene are LGHNA and YNFKEQ. Trimming took off 4 bases at V and 4 bases at J, with 17 bases between the two ends. CDR3 sequence: CASSPSGTSEYEQYF. The CDR3 region has the DNA TGTGCCAGCAGCCCGTCGGGAACTAGTGAGTACGAGCAGTACTTC.

This clone was recorded only once. The chain couples TRBV30 to TRBJ2-3; D remains ambiguous. From germline, CDR1 is GTSNPN and CDR2 SVGIG (reference sequence). This CDR3 contains 11 residues. Trimming cost V 1 base and J 5 bases, with 4 bases left between them. CDR3 bases: TGTGCCTGGAGTGGTAGAGATACGCAGTATTTT. It translates to CAWSGRDTQYF.

This chain links TRBV10-3 with TRBJ1-2; D is ambiguous. CDR1 and CDR2 from the germline V gene are ENHRY and SYGVKD. V was shortened by 2 bases and J by 5 bases, with 18 bases between the two germline ends. The CDR3 runs to 16 residues. CDR3 sequence reads: CAISENSGVRSYGYTF. For the CDR3, the DNA is TGTGCCATCAGTGAGAACTCCGGGGTAAGGTCTTATGGCTACACCTTC.

V gene TRBV27 combines with J gene TRBJ1-5, with 7 bases lining up with TRBD1. J was trimmed by 0 bases and V by 0 bases; bases with no gene match: 8. The CDR3 has 18 amino acids. The V gene's germline CDR1 is MNHEY and CDR2 SMNVEV (reference sequence). The DNA of the CDR3 is TGTGCCAGCAGTTTATCCTGGGACAGATGGGATAGCAATCAGCCCCAGCATTTT. Protein sequence: CASSLSWDRWDSNQPQHF.

CDR3 coding DNA: TGTGCCAGCAGTTTATACAGAAGCGCTTTCTTT. Translating it yields CASSLYRSAFF. The chain recombines TRBV28 with TRBJ1-1, with D uncertain. Germline assignment: CDR1 MDHEN and CDR2 SYDVKM. V was cut by 1 base and J by 11 bases, with 8 bases left in between. The CDR3 has 11 amino acids.

The rearrangement uses TRBV6-4 and TRBJ2-3; 11 positions agree with TRBD2. Per germline, CDR1 MRHNA and CDR2 SNTAGT. This CDR3 has 15 amino acids. After removal of 4 bases from V and 3 bases from J, the junction contained 3 bases not matched to a gene. The CDR3 DNA follows: TGTGCCAGCAGTGCGGGGACTAGCGGAACAGATACGCAGTATTTT. Translation gives CASSAGTSGTDTQYF.

The genes are TRBV7-7 and TRBJ2-6, with 10 bases fitting TRBD1. The CDR3 contains 17 residues. From germline, CDR1 is SSHAT and CDR2 FNYEAQ (reference sequence). V gave up 6 bases and J gave up 3 bases; unmatched junction bases: 8. CDR3 sequence (DNA): TGTGCCAGCAGTCCGGGACAGGGGATCCATGGGGCCAACGTCCTGACTTTC. The encoded protein is CASSPGQGIHGANVLTF.

The chain recombines TRBV5-6 with TRBJ1-3; no firm D call. V gave up 0 bases and J gave up 2 bases, with 21 bases separating them. The CDR3 extends over 19 amino acids. From germline, CDR1 is SGHDT and CDR2 YYEEEE. CDR3 region: CASSLGPGDPGRPGNTIYF. As DNA, the CDR3 is TGTGCCAGCAGCTTGGGGCCCGGGGATCCCGGGAGGCCTGGAAACACCATATATTTT.

This chain uses TRBV6-1 with TRBJ1-5; 10 bases are shared with TRBD1. Germline loops: CDR1 MNHNS, CDR2 SASEGT. The CDR3 has 16 residues. Trimming at V came to 1 base and at J to 2 bases, leaving 2 bases not matched to a gene. The CDR3 sequence: CASSEVGTGGNQPQHF. In DNA form, the CDR3 reads TGTGCCAGCAGTGAAGTCGGGACAGGGGGCAATCAGCCCCAGCATTTT.

V gene TRBV9 combines with J gene TRBJ1-1, with D unresolved. The CDR3 has 14 residues. CDR1 and CDR2 (germline): SGDLS, YYNGEE. Trimming shortened V by 2 bases and J by 0 bases, and 8 bases separated the two germline ends. The CDR3 region is CASSVNSMNTEAFF. The CDR3 DNA reads TGTGCCAGCAGCGTTAACAGCATGAACACTGAAGCTTTCTTT.

J is TRBJ1-2 and V is TRBV4-1; the match to TRBD1 covers 7 bases. There are 14 residues in the CDR3. V lost 0 bases to trimming and J lost 8 bases; unmatched junction nucleotides: 6. Germline CDR1 reads MGHRA; CDR2 reads YSYEKL. The CDR3 DNA reads as TGCGCCAGCAGCCAAGATTGGACAGGCTCAGGCTACACCTTC. The encoded protein is CASSQDWTGSGYTF.

The V and J genes are TRBV7-9 and TRBJ2-1; D ambiguous. CDR1 and CDR2 from the germline V gene are SEHNR and FQNEAQ (reference sequence). With 3 bases removed from V and 8 bases from J, the gap between germline ends came to 17 bases. This CDR3 contains 15 residues. The CDR3 is CASSLTVGLKDEQFF. Written as DNA, the CDR3 is TGTGCCAGCAGCTTGACCGTGGGCCTCAAGGATGAGCAGTTCTTC.

The chain links TRBV27 to TRBJ1-1; 7 bases line up with TRBD1. The V segment lost 5 bases and the J segment 11 bases; nucleotides outside the gene matches: 17. CDR1 and CDR2 from the germline V gene are MNHEY and SMNVEV (reference sequence). This CDR3 has 15 amino acids. CDR3 nucleotides: TGTGCCAGCAGTCGCCGGATGAGGGGGCAGGGGGAGGCTTTCTTT. This gives the protein CASSRRMRGQGEAFF.

The chain couples TRBV28 to TRBJ2-1; 9 bases line up with TRBD1. V dropped 7 bases and J dropped 4; count of bases not matched to a gene: 5. This CDR3 spans 14 amino acids. Germline CDR1 and CDR2: MDHEN and SYDVKM. The CDR3 DNA reads TGTGCCAGCAAAGGACAGGGGTTATACAATGAGCAGTTCTTC. Translation: CASKGQGLYNEQFF.

This rearrangement joins TRBV2 to TRBJ2-7, with TRBD2 matching 11 bases. CDR3 length equals 14 residues. V gave up 7 bases and J gave up 5 bases; unmatched junction bases: 7. Germline CDR1 reads SNHLY; CDR2 reads FYNNEI. CDR3 coding DNA: TGTGCCAGCACGATAGGACTAGCGGGTAACGAGCAGTACTTC. Protein product: CASTIGLAGNEQYF.

In its sample, this clone was seen once. The genes are TRBV11-2 and TRBJ2-1; 7 bases are a match to TRBD2. V dropped 1 base and J dropped 5; count of bases not matched to a gene: 5. Looked up from germline, CDR1 is SGHAT and CDR2 is FQNNGV. The CDR3 loop spans 15 amino acids. The CDR3 loop is CASSLGDLADNEQFF. DNA for the CDR3: TGTGCCAGCAGCTTAGGGGATCTAGCGGACAATGAGCAGTTCTTC. Complete variable domain (other parts from reference TRBV11-2 and TRBJ2-1): EAGVAQSPRYKIIEKRQSVAFWCNPISGHATLYWYQQILGQGPKLLIQFQNNGVVDDSQLPKDRFSAERLKGVDSTLKIQPAKLEDSAVYLCASSLGDLADNEQFFGPGTRLTVL.

The CDR3 region is CAISEPPKTYEQYF. The CDR3 region has the DNA TGTGCCATCAGTGAGCCCCCTAAAACGTACGAGCAGTACTTC. The rearrangement links TRBV10-3 to TRBJ2-7; D is ambiguous. Germline V gene sequence: CDR1 ENHRY, CDR2 SYGVKD. V shed 2 bases and J shed 4 bases, with 12 bases lying between them. This CDR3 has 14 residues.

The genes are TRBV19 and TRBJ2-3; D not certain. CDR1 LNHDA and CDR2 SQIVND come from the germline V gene (reference sequence). This CDR3 is 15 amino acids long. With 6 bases removed from V and 0 bases from J, the gap between germline ends came to 13 bases. The CDR3 region has the DNA TGTGCCAGTAGCCACCGTTGGGCTAGCACAGATACGCAGTATTTT. Its translation is CASSHRWASTDTQYF.

The rearrangement links TRBV30 to TRBJ2-1; 10 positions match TRBD1. Trimming removed 4 bases from V and 4 bases from J; junction bases left unmatched: 7. The CDR3 covers 15 residues. In germline, CDR1 is GTSNPN, CDR2 SVGIG (reference sequence). DNA of the CDR3: TGTGCCTGGACCGGGACAGGGGTTATGTACAATGAGCAGTTCTTC. Translating it yields CAWTGTGVMYNEQFF.

This chain uses TRBV18 with TRBJ1-1; the D is unclear. Germline V gene data show CDR1 as KGHSH and CDR2 as LQKENI. The CDR3 contains 13 residues. The germline V and J ends were trimmed by 2 bases and 10 bases, with 14 bases remaining between them. The CDR3 here is CASSPEPPLGAFF. The CDR3 DNA sequence: TGTGCCAGCTCACCAGAGCCCCCACTAGGAGCTTTCTTT. The full variable domain, in which reference TRBV18 and TRBJ1-1 provide the parts outside the CDR3, is NAGVMQNPRHLVRRRGQEARLRCSPMKGHSHVYWYRQLPEEGLKFMVYLQKENIIDESGMPKERFSAEFPKEGPSILRIQQVVRGDSAAYFCASSPEPPLGAFFGQGTRLTVV.

Only one count was recorded for this clone. V gene TRBV7-8 combines with J gene TRBJ2-3; 12 nucleotides agree with TRBD2. The CDR3 is 17 amino acids. V lost 4 bases and J lost 3; bases outside the gene matches: 8. Germline CDR1 SGHVS, CDR2 FQNEAQ. CDR3 nucleotides: TGTGCCAGCAGCTCGGGACTAGCGGGTTTTGGGACAGATACGCAGTATTTT. Protein: CASSSGLAGFGTDTQYF.

The J gene is TRBJ2-3, the V gene TRBV30; TRBD1 might be the D (6 bases). The length of the CDR3 is 15 residues. Germline loops: CDR1 GTSNPN, CDR2 SVGIG (reference sequence). V was shortened by 2 bases and J by 2 bases, with 14 bases between the two germline ends. The CDR3 protein is CAWSSGQGSTDTQYF. The CDR3 DNA reads as TGTGCCTGGAGTTCCGGTCAGGGGTCCACAGATACGCAGTATTTT.

The chain is built from TRBV4-2 and TRBJ2-3, with no clear D. Deletions cut 6 bases from V and 0 bases from J, with 13 bases between. Germline CDR1 is LGHNA and CDR2 is YNFKEQ. The CDR3 contains 15 residues. The CDR3 region is CASSRTGLSTDTQYF. CDR3 coding DNA: TGTGCCAGCAGTCGCACCGGTCTAAGCACAGATACGCAGTATTTT.

This clone has just a few counts. The V call is TRBV2, the J call TRBJ1-1; D is unresolved. Trimming shortened V by 7 bases and J by 4 bases, and 7 bases separated the two germline ends. This CDR3 has 11 amino acids. Germline CDR1 SNHLY, CDR2 FYNNEI. The CDR3 DNA sequence: TGTGCCAGCACGGCGGCCACTGAAGCTTTCTTT. Translation gives CASTAATEAFF.

The chain combines TRBV29-1 with TRBJ2-5; D remains unclear. The V gene lost 5 bases and the J gene lost 4 bases, with 11 bases spanning the gap. Germline assignment: CDR1 SQVTM and CDR2 ANQGSEA. There are 12 residues in the CDR3. The CDR3 loop is CSVLPIGETQYF. The CDR3 coding sequence is TGCAGCGTTCTCCCGATCGGAGAGACCCAGTACTTC.

The chain joins TRBV27 to TRBJ1-1; D call uncertain. Germline CDR1 and CDR2: MNHEY and SMNVEV (reference sequence). Trimming cost V 5 bases and J 1 base, with 8 bases left between them. CDR3 length: 13 amino acids. The DNA for the CDR3 is TGTGCCAGCAGTACTTTCCCGAACACTGAAGCTTTCTTT. Encoded protein: CASSTFPNTEAFF.